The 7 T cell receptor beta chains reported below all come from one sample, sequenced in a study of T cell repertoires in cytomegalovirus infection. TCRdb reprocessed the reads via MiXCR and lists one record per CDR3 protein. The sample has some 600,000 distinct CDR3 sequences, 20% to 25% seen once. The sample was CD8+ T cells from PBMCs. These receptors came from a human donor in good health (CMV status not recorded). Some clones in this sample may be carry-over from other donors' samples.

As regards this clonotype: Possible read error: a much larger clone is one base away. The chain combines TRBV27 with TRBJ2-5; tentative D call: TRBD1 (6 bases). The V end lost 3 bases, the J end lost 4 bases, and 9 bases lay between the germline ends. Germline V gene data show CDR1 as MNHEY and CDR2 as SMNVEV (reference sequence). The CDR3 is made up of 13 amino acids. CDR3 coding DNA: TGTGCCAGCAGTTTCACAGGGCCAGAGACCCAGTACTTC. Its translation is CASSFTGPETQYF.

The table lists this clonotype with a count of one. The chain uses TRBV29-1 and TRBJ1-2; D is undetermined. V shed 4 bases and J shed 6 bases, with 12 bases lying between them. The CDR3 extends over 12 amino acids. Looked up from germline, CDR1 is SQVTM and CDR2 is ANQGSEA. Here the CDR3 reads CSVVVRLDGYTF. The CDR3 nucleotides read TGCAGCGTTGTAGTACGTCTAGATGGCTACACCTTC.

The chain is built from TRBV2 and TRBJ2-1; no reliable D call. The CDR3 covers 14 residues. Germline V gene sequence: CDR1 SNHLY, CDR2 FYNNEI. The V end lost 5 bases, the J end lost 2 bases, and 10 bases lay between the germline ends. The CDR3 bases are TGTGCCAGCAGTAGCCGAGATCCCTACAATGAGCAGTTCTTC. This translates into CASSSRDPYNEQFF.

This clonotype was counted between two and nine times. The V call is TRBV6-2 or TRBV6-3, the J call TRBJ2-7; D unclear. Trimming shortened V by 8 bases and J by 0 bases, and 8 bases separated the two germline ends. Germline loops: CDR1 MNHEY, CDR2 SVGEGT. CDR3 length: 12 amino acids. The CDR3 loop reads CASSIISYEQYF. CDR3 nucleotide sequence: TGTGCCAGCTCAATAATCTCCTACGAGCAGTACTTC.

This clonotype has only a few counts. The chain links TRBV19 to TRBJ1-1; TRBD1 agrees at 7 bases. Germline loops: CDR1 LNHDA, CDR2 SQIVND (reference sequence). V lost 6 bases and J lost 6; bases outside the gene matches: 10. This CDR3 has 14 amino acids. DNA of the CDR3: TGTGCCAGTAGGGAGACAGGGACCTATGCTGAAGCTTTCTTT. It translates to CASRETGTYAEAFF.

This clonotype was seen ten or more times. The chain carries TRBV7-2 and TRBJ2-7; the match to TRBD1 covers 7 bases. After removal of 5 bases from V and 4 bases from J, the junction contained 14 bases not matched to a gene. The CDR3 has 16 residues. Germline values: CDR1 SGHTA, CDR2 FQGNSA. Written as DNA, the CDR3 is TGTGCCAGCAGCAATCCGGGACAGACTCCTTCGTACGAGCAGTACTTC. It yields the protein CASSNPGQTPSYEQYF. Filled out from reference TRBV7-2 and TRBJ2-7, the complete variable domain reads GAGVSQSPSNKVTEKGKDVELRCDPISGHTALYWYRQSLGQGLEFLIYFQGNSAPDKSGLPSDRFSAERTGGSVSTLTIQRTQQEDSAVYLCASSNPGQTPSYEQYFGPGTRLTVT.

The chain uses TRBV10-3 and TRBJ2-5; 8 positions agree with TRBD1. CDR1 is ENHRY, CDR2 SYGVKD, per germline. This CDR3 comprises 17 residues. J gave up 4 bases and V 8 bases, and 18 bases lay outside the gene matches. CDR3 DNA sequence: TGTGCCATCGCCGGGGCCCAGGGGGCCTACAGCCCAGAGACCCAGTACTTC. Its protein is CAIAGAQGAYSPETQYF.